Each of the 29 T cell receptor beta chains below was sequenced from the same sample in a study of T-cell reconstitution after alpha-beta-depleted transplantation in children. Unique molecular identifiers were built into the TCRbeta library. TCRdb re-called the PCR reads through MiXCR, storing one row per CDR3 protein. The sample consists of some 600,000 distinct CDR3 sequences, about an eighth of them appearing once. The sample in question was PBMCs, mostly from graft donor cells, obtained 360 days after TCRalphabeta/CD19-depleted stem cell transplant. The receptors stem from a male patient between 5 and 17 years old who had a stem cell transplant for acute myeloid leukemia, so the T cells may come from the graft donor.

This clonotype was detected many times. V is TRBV7-3 and J is TRBJ2-7; a possible D gene is TRBD2 (8 bases). The germline V gene encodes CDR1 SGHTA and CDR2 FQGTGA. V lost 5 bases and J lost 4, with 18 bases in between. This CDR3 has 15 residues. The CDR3 loop reads CASSPGVAGQYEQYF. The DNA for the CDR3 is TGTGCCAGCAGCCCCGGGGTAGCGGGACAGTACGAGCAGTACTTC.

The chain is built from TRBV24-1 and TRBJ2-7; D is possibly TRBD1 (6 bases). Looked up from germline, CDR1 is KGHDR and CDR2 is SFDVKD. Deletions cut 6 bases from V and 3 bases from J, with 17 bases between. The CDR3 runs to 15 residues. Written as DNA, the CDR3 is TGTGCCACCAGTATAGGTTTTGGACAGAGCTACGAGCAGTACTTC. Translated: CATSIGFGQSYEQYF.

At least ten counts were recorded for this clonotype. This CDR3 reads CASSQSTGNTEAFF. For the CDR3, the DNA is TGTGCCAGCAGCCAATCGACGGGGAACACTGAAGCTTTCTTT. The chain employs TRBV11-3 and TRBJ1-1; D gene uncertain. The CDR3 length is 14 residues. V lost 5 bases and J 1 base, leaving 11 bases between the germline ends. Germline values: CDR1 SGHNT, CDR2 YENEEA.

The V call is TRBV20-1, the J call TRBJ2-1; weak D call: TRBD2 (6 bases). V shed 4 bases and J shed 9 bases, with 13 bases lying between them. CDR1 DFQATT and CDR2 SNEGSKA come from the germline V gene (reference sequence). The CDR3 sequence is 12 residues long. CDR3: CSAKEGLGEQFF. The CDR3 DNA reads as TGCAGTGCTAAGGAGGGCCTAGGTGAGCAGTTCTTC.

This clonotype was detected only a few times. This rearrangement joins TRBV7-3 to TRBJ2-3, with 7 bases aligning to TRBD2. CDR1 is SGHTA, CDR2 FQGTGA, per germline. There are 15 residues in the CDR3. Trimming removed 2 bases from V and 2 bases from J; junction bases left unmatched: 4. CDR3 sequence (DNA): TGTGCCAGCAGCTTAGTAGGGACTACCACAGATACGCAGTATTTT. Residues: CASSLVGTTTDTQYF.

The chain is built from TRBV6-2 or TRBV6-3 and TRBJ2-5, with D possibly being TRBD2 (5 bases). The V end lost 0 bases, the J end lost 2 bases, and 13 bases lay between the germline ends. Germline assignment: CDR1 MNHEY and CDR2 SVGEGT. This CDR3 has 16 amino acids. CDR3 protein: CASSYSAGYQQETQYF. DNA of the CDR3: TGTGCCAGCAGTTACTCGGCGGGCTATCAACAAGAGACCCAGTACTTC.

In this sample, this clonotype turned up many times. The chain combines TRBV29-1 with TRBJ2-7; 7 bases fit TRBD1. The V segment lost 6 bases and the J segment 4 bases; nucleotides outside the gene matches: 3. In germline, CDR1 is SQVTM, CDR2 ANQGSEA. The CDR3 has 11 residues. The CDR3 nucleotides are TGCAGCGTGACAGGGATGTACGAGCAGTACTTC. It codes for CSVTGMYEQYF.

A single count supports this clonotype. J is TRBJ2-5 and V is TRBV21-1. TRBV21-1 counts as a pseudogene. CDR3 length: 14 residues. For the CDR3, the DNA is TGTGCCAGCAGCAAAGAGGCAGTGAGGAAGACCCAGTACTTC. This sequence encodes CASSKEAVRKTQYF.

The chain links TRBV4-2 to TRBJ2-7; 9 nucleotides align to TRBD1. Trimming cost V 3 bases and J 7 bases; bases outside gene matches: 7. The CDR3 extends over 14 amino acids. CDR1 and CDR2 (germline): LGHNA, YNFKEQ. The CDR3 DNA is TGTGCCAGCAGCCAGGGACAGGGCCGCGTAGAGCAGTACTTC. Translated, it gives CASSQGQGRVEQYF.

This clonotype was recorded many times. The chain recombines TRBV21-1 with TRBJ2-1; the table's TRBD1 call for D was not verified on the DNA. TRBV21-1 counts as a pseudogene. CDR3 length: 19 residues. The CDR3 sequence: CASSKPSAHIAARGDEQFF. Here the CDR3 DNA reads TGTGCCAGCAGCAAGCCGTCTGCCCATATAGCGGCAAGGGGGGATGAGCAGTTCTTC.

The table lists this clonotype with a few counts. The chain is built from TRBV28 and TRBJ2-4; D ambiguous. The germline V and J ends were trimmed by 3 bases and 1 base, with 10 bases remaining between them. The CDR3 is 15 amino acids. Looked up from germline, CDR1 is MDHEN and CDR2 is SYDVKM. The CDR3: CASSFLGEAKNIQYF. The DNA for the CDR3 is TGTGCCAGCAGTTTTTTGGGTGAGGCCAAAAACATTCAGTACTTC.

This clonotype has at least ten counts. The rearrangement links TRBV27 to TRBJ2-7, with a weak D call TRBD2 (5 bases). The CDR3 extends over 14 amino acids. V lost 6 bases and J 0 bases, leaving 12 bases between the germline ends. Germline CDR1 reads MNHEY; CDR2 reads SMNVEV (reference sequence). The CDR3 is CASRWRSGSYEQYF. As DNA, the CDR3 is TGTGCCAGCAGATGGAGAAGCGGCTCCTACGAGCAGTACTTC.

CDR3 coding DNA: TGTGCCAGCGGGAGGCAGGCCGTCTCTGGGGCCAACGTCCTGACTTTC. Encoded protein: CASGRQAVSGANVLTF. The rearrangement uses TRBV6-2 or TRBV6-3 and TRBJ2-6; a weak D match, TRBD2 (6 bases). Per germline, CDR1 MNHEY and CDR2 SVGEGT. This CDR3 comprises 16 residues. Deletions cut 8 bases from V and 0 bases from J, with 14 bases between.

This clonotype was seen only a few times. The chain is built from TRBV3-1 and TRBJ2-3; 10 bases line up with TRBD2. V trimming: 3 bases; J trimming: 2 bases; junction bases outside the gene matches: 8. Germline values: CDR1 LGHDT, CDR2 YNNKEL (reference sequence). CDR3 length: 17 residues. DNA for the CDR3: TGTGCCAGCAGCCACCGAATACTAGCGGGACACACAGATACGCAGTATTTT. Translation: CASSHRILAGHTDTQYF.

This chain connects TRBV2 to TRBJ1-5; 11 bases are shared with TRBD1. The trim removed 7 bases at V and 1 base at J, leaving 6 bases unmatched. Germline-derived CDR1 and CDR2 are SNHLY and FYNNEI. This CDR3 comprises 16 residues. CDR3 sequence: CASKQRTGGSNQPQHF. The CDR3, as DNA: TGTGCCAGCAAACAACGGACAGGGGGCAGCAATCAGCCCCAGCATTTT.

This clonotype has a handful of counts. The V call is TRBV4-2, the J call TRBJ2-2, with TRBD2 matching over 7 bases. The trim removed 3 bases at V and 0 bases at J, leaving 10 bases unmatched. Germline loops: CDR1 LGHNA, CDR2 YNFKEQ. This CDR3 has 18 amino acids. The CDR3 spells CASSQVVAGVANTGELFF. DNA of the CDR3: TGTGCCAGCAGCCAGGTGGTCGCGGGAGTGGCGAACACCGGGGAGCTGTTTTTT.

The chain links TRBV20-1 to TRBJ2-7; the match to TRBD2 covers 11 bases. Trimming at V came to 3 bases and at J to 3 bases, leaving 1 base not matched to a gene. Germline V gene data show CDR1 as DFQATT and CDR2 as SNEGSKA (reference sequence). This CDR3 is 13 amino acids long. The chain's CDR3 is CSARGTSGYEQYF. CDR3 sequence (DNA): TGCAGTGCTAGGGGGACTAGCGGCTACGAGCAGTACTTC.

This clonotype was counted once. This chain uses TRBV7-2 with TRBJ2-7; TRBD2 matches at 8 bases. CDR1 and CDR2 from the germline V gene are SGHTA and FQGNSA. V lost 6 bases, J lost 5 bases, and 18 bases stayed unmatched. The CDR3 totals 17 residues. In DNA form, the CDR3 reads TGTGCCAGCAGGGAAAGGACAAGCGGGAGAGGCCCCCACGAGCAGTACTTC. Protein product: CASRERTSGRGPHEQYF.

The rearrangement uses TRBV25-1 and TRBJ2-7, with D maybe TRBD2 (6 bases). Looked up from germline, CDR1 is MGHDK and CDR2 is SYGVNS. The CDR3 spans 15 residues. The V end was cut by 4 bases, the J end by 3 bases, with 16 bases between. CDR3 loop: CASSVRTGVGYEQYF. The CDR3 bases are TGTGCCAGCAGTGTGAGGACGGGAGTGGGCTACGAGCAGTACTTC.

This clonotype was recorded at least ten times. CDR3 bases: TGCGCCAGCAGCCTAACCTCGGGACCGCACACAGATACGCAGTATTTT. It yields the protein CASSLTSGPHTDTQYF. The chain is built from TRBV4-3 and TRBJ2-3; D may be TRBD1 or TRBD2 (5 bases each). The length of the CDR3 is 16 residues. Germline loops: CDR1 LGHNA, CDR2 YSLEER. Trimming cost V 4 bases and J 2 bases, with 16 bases left between them.

This sequence joins TRBV29-1 and TRBJ2-7, with 9 positions matching TRBD1. The CDR3 has 16 amino acids. The germline V gene encodes CDR1 SQVTM and CDR2 ANQGSEA. J was trimmed by 3 bases and V by 4 bases; bases with no gene match: 13. CDR3 region: CSVAPWDREQNYEQYF. CDR3 nucleotides: TGCAGCGTTGCCCCATGGGACAGGGAACAAAACTACGAGCAGTACTTC.

This clonotype has just a few counts. CDR3: CSAVGRRTDTQYF. The CDR3 DNA sequence: TGCAGCGCCGTGGGGAGAAGAACAGATACGCAGTATTTT. The chain couples TRBV29-1 to TRBJ2-3; D is perhaps TRBD2 (5 bases). The CDR3 has 13 residues. Trimming removed 7 bases at V and 3 bases at J, with 14 bases between. Germline-derived CDR1 and CDR2 are SQVTM and ANQGSEA.

The chain combines TRBV7-2 with TRBJ1-4; D is ambiguous. Trimming shortened V by 3 bases and J by 7 bases, and 6 bases separated the two germline ends. From germline, CDR1 is SGHTA and CDR2 FQGNSA. The CDR3 sequence is 12 residues long. CDR3 bases: TGTGCCAGCAGCTTCGGGTCTGAAAAACTGTTTTTT. Translation gives CASSFGSEKLFF.

The chain employs TRBV4-3 and TRBJ2-3; TRBD2 matches 8 bases. CDR1 and CDR2 (germline): LGHNA, YSLEER. The junction had 8 bases not matched to a gene; V was cut back by 1 base and J by 8 bases. The CDR3 extends over 15 amino acids. The DNA of the CDR3 is TGCGCCAGCAGCCAAGCAGCGGGAGACACGCCTACGCAGTATTTT. It specifies CASSQAAGDTPTQYF.

This clonotype was counted between two and nine times. The chain joins TRBV12-3 or TRBV12-4 to TRBJ2-3; TRBD2 agrees at 7 bases. With 6 bases clipped from V and 4 bases from J, the junction kept 7 bases outside the gene matches. CDR3 length: 14 residues. CDR3 amino acids: CASRRRLAPDTQYF. The CDR3 nucleotides read TGTGCCAGCAGGCGTAGACTAGCCCCAGATACGCAGTATTTT.

The DNA for the CDR3 is TGTGCCAGCAGCTCCTACAGGGGTGGTAGCAATCAGCCCCAGCATTTT. Protein: CASSSYRGGSNQPQHF. The V and J genes are TRBV7-9 and TRBJ1-5; 7 bases are shared with TRBD1. The CDR3 runs 16 residues. With V trimmed by 4 bases and J by 0 bases, 6 bases remained unmatched. Germline CDR1 SEHNR, CDR2 FQNEAQ (reference sequence).

This clonotype was seen more than once but under ten times. The rearrangement joins TRBV7-2 to TRBJ2-3; 7 bases fit TRBD1. The V gene end was trimmed by 4 bases and the J gene end by 1 base; junction bases not matched to a gene: 8. The CDR3 runs to 16 residues. Germline CDR1 reads SGHTA; CDR2 reads FQGNSA. CDR3 protein: CASSWGLGGGTDTQYF. CDR3 coding DNA: TGTGCCAGCAGCTGGGGGCTAGGGGGCGGCACAGATACGCAGTATTTT.

This clonotype has only a few counts. This sequence joins TRBV29-1 and TRBJ2-4; D may be TRBD1 (6 bases). This CDR3 region has 13 residues. CDR1 is SQVTM and CDR2 is ANQGSEA in the germline V gene. Trimming cost V 3 bases and J 5 bases, with 11 bases left between them. The CDR3 loop reads CSVERTVENIQYF. CDR3 nucleotide sequence: TGCAGCGTTGAGCGGACAGTCGAAAACATTCAGTACTTC.

In its sample, this clonotype was seen a few times. The chain is built from TRBV20-1 and TRBJ2-1; D not resolved. The germline gives CDR1 DFQATT, CDR2 SNEGSKA (reference sequence). The CDR3 spans 11 residues. V was trimmed by 5 bases and J by 5 bases, leaving 7 bases between them. In DNA form, the CDR3 reads TGCAGTGCTCCAACCCACAATGAGCAGTTCTTC. Translation: CSAPTHNEQFF.